The clone carrying this T cell receptor beta chain occurred many times. Its antigen is unknown. This specimen belongs to a study of T-cell memory formation after mild COVID-19. This CDR3 spans 14 amino acids. V lost 2 bases and J lost 7, with 12 bases in between. Germline-derived CDR1 and CDR2 are SGHTA and FQGNSA. MiXCR was run by TCRdb on the 5' RACE reads, yielding one entry per CDR3 protein. The sample consists of some 200,000 distinct CDR3 sequences, 7.5% to 10% of them appearing once. Study results and caveats: The study found contracting CD4+ clones mainly in CM and EM and contracting CD8+ clones in EMRA.

Sequenced: PBMCs or a T cell subset sorted from them (not recorded which). The TCR comes from a man in his late teens or twenties who had mild COVID-19 (a few samples of this study predate the infection). Cell type and time point are not known. V is TRBV7-2 and J is TRBJ2-1; possible D gene TRBD2, 6 bases. The chain's CDR3 is CASSLSEGRNEQFF. Written as DNA, the CDR3 is TGTGCCAGCAGCTTATCGGAGGGACGGAATGAGCAGTTCTTC.